The T cell receptor beta chain described here comes from a study of radiation and T cells in renal cell carcinoma. The germline CDR1 and CDR2 sequences are KGHSH and LQKENI. Trimming stripped 2 bases from V and 0 bases from J, with 2 bases between. The CDR3 is made up of 13 amino acids. Time point indicated: blood 4 weeks post-SBRT, at nephrectomy. Stated treatment: 15 Gy SBRT to primary tumor, nephrectomy 4 weeks later. Nephrectomy followed 15 Gy stereotactic body radiation by 4 weeks. This clone was recorded a few times. Antigen unknown. Sequenced by immunoSEQ multiplex PCR; TCRdb stores in-frame clones only, minus some. The sample lists around 78,000 clones, roughly 87% seen once, with about 5.8% in the top ten. The study's findings and limits: Baseline intratumoral clonotype presence is unknown without pretreatment biopsies.

The sample here was blood, taken from a patient whose treatment included radiotherapy and nephrectomy. This clonotype was obtained from a woman in her seventies with renal cell carcinoma. The genes are TRBV18 and TRBJ1-3; no definite D call. CDR3 in DNA: TGTGCCAGCTCACCAGGCTCTGGAAACACCATATATTTT. Protein sequence: CASSPGSGNTIYF.